This entry features one T cell receptor (beta chain) sequence. This clone was seen a single time. This clone's antigen is unknown. No base quality information exists; no much larger clone differs at one position. The entry originates in a study of technical replicates of blood from several donors (TCRdb year 2017). Libraries came from the immunoSEQ multiplex PCR assay. This immuneACCESS table, as held by TCRdb, lists in-frame sequences with V and J called but not all clones. Of the missing ones, under half trace to an unresolved V gene in checked studies; the others have no known cause. The sample includes under 20,000 clones, with about nine tenths observed a single time. Approximately 10% of the sample is taken by the ten largest. CDR1 is given as SGHAT and CDR2 as FQNNGV, both from the germline V gene. The V end loses 0 bases and the J end loses 1 base, and a stretch of 4 bases separates them. The CDR3 starts with the cysteine, ends with the phenylalanine, and has 15 residues. Only the CDR3 region is kept as DNA, spanning 45 bases read in frame from base 1.

The sequenced material came from PBMCs. This chain joins TRBV11-2 to TRBJ2-6, with the D gene call left open. The receptor comes from a human donor in good health. The CDR3 amino acid sequence is: CASSLDLSGANVLTF. The nucleotides read TGTGCCAGCAGCTTAGACCTTTCTGGGGCCAACGTCCTGACTTTC.